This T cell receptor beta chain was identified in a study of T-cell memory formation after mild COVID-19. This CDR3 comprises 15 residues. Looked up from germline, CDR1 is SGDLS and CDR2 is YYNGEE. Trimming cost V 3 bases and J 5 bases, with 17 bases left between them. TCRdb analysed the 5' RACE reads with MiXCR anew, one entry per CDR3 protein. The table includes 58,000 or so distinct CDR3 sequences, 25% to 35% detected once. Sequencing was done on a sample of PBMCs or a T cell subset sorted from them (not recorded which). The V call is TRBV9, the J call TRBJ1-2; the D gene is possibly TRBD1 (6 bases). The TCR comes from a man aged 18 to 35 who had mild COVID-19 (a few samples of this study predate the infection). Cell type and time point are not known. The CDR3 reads CASSARETGAYGYTF. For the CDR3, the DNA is TGTGCCAGCAGCGCCCGGGAGACAGGAGCTTATGGCTACACCTTC.